The 14 T cell receptor beta chains below were found in one sample sequenced in a study of blood T cell repertoires in COVID-19 (dated by TCRdb to the early 2020s). Library generation was performed with the immunoSEQ multiplex PCR assay. The immuneACCESS repertoire file appears here via TCRdb, limited to in-frame rearrangements. These files lack a portion of the clones; in checked studies, under half of the deficit traces to unresolved V genes, and the cause of the others is not known. For this sample the table gives 400,000 or so clones, of which approximately 85% were detected only once. Jointly, the top ten make up around 2.1% of the sample. Material: PBMCs or T cells enriched from blood (not recorded which). Receptor source: a woman aged 40 to 50 with acute COVID-19.

The CDR3 DNA is TGTGCCATCAGTGGGGGACAGGGGGGCTACGAGCAGTACTTC. This encodes CAISGGQGGYEQYF. V is TRBV10-3 and J is TRBJ2-7, with 11 nucleotides matching TRBD1. The CDR3 covers 14 residues. In germline, CDR1 is ENHRY, CDR2 SYGVKD. Losses at the gene ends were 4 bases for V and 3 bases for J; bases not matched to a gene: 2.

The genes are TRBV2 and TRBJ1-2, with 8 bases identical to TRBD1. With 3 bases clipped from V and 8 bases from J, the junction kept 11 bases outside the gene matches. The CDR3 extends over 15 amino acids. Germline CDR1 SNHLY, CDR2 FYNNEI. Written as DNA, the CDR3 is TGTGCCAGCAGTGACCGGAAACAGGGGGTGGGAGGCTACACCTTC. This translates into CASSDRKQGVGGYTF.

This chain links TRBV30 with TRBJ2-3, with 8 bases that match TRBD2. The trim removed 5 bases at V and 5 bases at J, leaving 12 bases unmatched. The CDR3 has 15 residues. Looked up from germline, CDR1 is GTSNPN and CDR2 is SVGIG (reference sequence). DNA of the CDR3: TGTGCCTGGGCCCGGGGTAGCGGGGAGGTAGATACGCAGTATTTT. Residues: CAWARGSGEVDTQYF.

The chain is built from TRBV2 and TRBJ2-7; a weak D match, TRBD2 (7 bases). The CDR3 runs to 13 residues. CDR1 is SNHLY, CDR2 FYNNEI, per germline. Trimming removed 7 bases at V and 6 bases at J, with 16 bases between. CDR3 sequence reads: CASTKNGGLEQYF. The CDR3 DNA sequence: TGTGCCAGCACCAAGAACGGGGGGCTCGAGCAGTACTTC.

This CDR3 reads CASSEFAEISGNTIYF. The CDR3 region has the DNA TGTGCCAGCAGTGAATTTGCCGAGATCTCTGGAAACACCATATATTTT. The rearrangement uses TRBV6-1 and TRBJ1-3; D not certain. Deletions cut 2 bases from V and 0 bases from J, with 11 bases between. This CDR3 contains 16 residues. CDR1 and CDR2 (germline): MNHNS, SASEGT.

The rearrangement uses TRBV12-3 or TRBV12-4 and TRBJ1-1; D gene ambiguous. CDR3 length: 13 residues. V lost 2 bases and J lost 1, with 5 bases in between. In DNA, the CDR3 is TGTGCCAGCAGTTTACAGGCGAACACTGAAGCTTTCTTT. Its protein product is CASSLQANTEAFF.

A few counts support this clone. The rearrangement joins TRBV6-6 to TRBJ1-6; D might be TRBD1 (6 bases). Trimming stripped 5 bases from V and 9 bases from J, with 23 bases between. Germline assignment: CDR1 MNHNY and CDR2 SVGAGI (reference sequence). CDR3 length: 17 residues. CDR3 loop: CASSLRYSDRMASPLHF. In nucleotides, the CDR3 is TGTGCCAGCAGTCTCCGCTATTCCGACAGGATGGCTTCACCCCTCCACTTT.

J is TRBJ1-3 and V is TRBV6-5, with D possibly TRBD1 on 5 matching bases. The CDR3 is 14 residues long. Deletions cut 6 bases from V and 3 bases from J, with 12 bases between. The germline gives CDR1 MNHEY, CDR2 SVGAGI. CDR3 in amino acids: CASSPGLFGNTIYF. For the CDR3, the DNA is TGTGCCAGCAGCCCAGGGTTATTTGGAAACACCATATATTTT.

The chain uses TRBV19 and TRBJ1-4, with 7 bases matching TRBD1. The CDR3 runs 14 residues. Germline V gene lookup returns CDR1 LNHDA and CDR2 SQIVND (reference sequence). Losses at the gene ends were 4 bases for V and 8 bases for J; bases not matched to a gene: 7. The CDR3, as DNA: TGTGCCAGTAGTACAGGGGGAATTGACGAAAAACTGTTTTTT. As protein: CASSTGGIDEKLFF.

The chain uses TRBV11-3 and TRBJ2-1, with 8 bases matching TRBD1. The V segment lost 5 bases and the J segment 0 bases; nucleotides outside the gene matches: 9. The CDR3 is made up of 17 amino acids. Germline V gene sequence: CDR1 SGHNT, CDR2 YENEEA. The CDR3 loop reads CASSRDRRQSSYNEQFF. Here the CDR3 DNA reads TGTGCCAGCAGCAGGGACAGGCGACAAAGCTCCTACAATGAGCAGTTCTTC.

The J gene is TRBJ1-5, the V gene TRBV6-1; TRBD1 matches at 7 bases. The V gene end was trimmed by 4 bases and the J gene end by 6 bases; junction bases not matched to a gene: 15. Germline CDR1 reads MNHNS; CDR2 reads SASEGT. This CDR3 has 17 residues. CDR3 loop: CASSVGRAGGKGQPQHF. As DNA, the CDR3 is TGTGCCAGCAGTGTTGGGCGTGCAGGGGGGAAGGGTCAGCCCCAGCATTTT.

This chain connects TRBV2 to TRBJ1-2; tentatively, D is TRBD1 (5 bases). The germline V gene has CDR1 SNHLY and CDR2 FYNNEI. V lost 6 bases and J lost 7, with 15 bases in between. This CDR3 has 13 residues. CDR3 loop: CASRIDGGGGYTF. CDR3 DNA: TGTGCCAGCAGGATTGATGGGGGAGGTGGCTACACCTTC.

V and J are TRBV2 and TRBJ1-1; D uncertain. V dropped 3 bases and J dropped 4 bases, with 12 bases sitting between them. The CDR3 consists of 14 residues. Germline V gene data show CDR1 as SNHLY and CDR2 as FYNNEI. The CDR3 sequence is CASSDEGLGTEAFF. Here the CDR3 DNA reads TGTGCCAGCAGTGACGAGGGATTGGGCACTGAAGCTTTCTTT.

V usage is TRBV19 and J usage is TRBJ1-5; 7 bases are shared with TRBD1. Germline V gene lookup returns CDR1 LNHDA and CDR2 SQIVND (reference sequence). Trimming removed 9 bases from V and 5 bases from J; junction bases left unmatched: 4. The CDR3 covers 12 residues. The CDR3 sequence is CASGTVDQPQHF. CDR3 DNA: TGTGCCAGCGGGACAGTTGATCAGCCCCAGCATTTT.